What follows are 5 T cell receptor beta chains derived from one specimen sequenced in a study of blood T cell repertoires in COVID-19. Generated by immunoSEQ multiplex PCR, the TCRdb table keeps only in-frame clones and is missing some. The sample has about 190,000 clones, 70% to 90% seen once. Sequencing was done on a sample of peripheral blood. The receptors shown here come from a man between 25 and 39 years old with acute or convalescent COVID-19.

The J gene is TRBJ2-7, the V gene TRBV23-1; 7 bases agree with TRBD1. TRBV23-1 carries the ORF label, with uncertain function. Germline trimming cut 3 bases from V and 6 bases from J; bases unmatched to any gene: 5. The CDR3 runs to 13 residues. The CDR3 nucleotides read TGCGCCAGCAGTCATCGACAGGGCTGCGAGCAGTACTTC. This codes for CASSHRQGCEQYF.

This sequence joins TRBV6-5 and TRBJ1-2; TRBD1 agrees at 9 bases. Losses at the gene ends were 5 bases for V and 7 bases for J; bases not matched to a gene: 14. CDR3 length: 16 residues. The germline gives CDR1 MNHEY, CDR2 SVGAGI. In nucleotides, the CDR3 is TGTGCCAGCAGTAACTACAGGGGGCTCACGTCGGGTGGCTACACCTTC. This sequence encodes CASSNYRGLTSGGYTF.

This chain joins TRBV18 and TRBJ2-2; D uncertain. V was cut by 6 bases and J by 5 bases, with 7 bases left in between. Germline V gives CDR1 KGHSH, CDR2 LQKENI. The length of the CDR3 is 12 residues. CDR3: CASSPQTGELFF. CDR3 in DNA: TGTGCCAGCTCGCCGCAGACCGGGGAGCTGTTTTTT.

The chain couples TRBV19 to TRBJ1-2; D is perhaps TRBD1 (6 bases). The CDR3 covers 15 residues. Germline lookup yields CDR1 LNHDA and CDR2 SQIVND (reference sequence). V was cut by 5 bases and J by 4 bases, with 17 bases left in between. CDR3 region: CASSPNPDSTYGYTF. In nucleotides, the CDR3 is TGTGCCAGTAGTCCAAACCCGGACAGTACCTATGGCTACACCTTC.

J is TRBJ1-3 and V is TRBV3-1 (or the pseudogene TRBV3-2); D perhaps matches TRBD1 (6 bases). Germline-derived CDR1 and CDR2 are LGHDT and YNNKEL (reference sequence). The V end lost 3 bases, the J end lost 3 bases, and 9 bases lay between the germline ends. This CDR3 has 14 amino acids. CDR3 in amino acids: CASSQGADGNTIYF. The CDR3 coding sequence is TGTGCCAGCAGCCAGGGGGCAGATGGAAACACCATATATTTT.